The T cell receptor (beta chain) under discussion was sequenced for a study of blood T cell repertoires in COVID-19. Overall study context: Samples taken during acute and convalescent COVID-19 were collected in the United States, Italy and Spain. Sources were T cells, B-cell-depleted T cells, or PBMCs; the material itself was cDNA or gDNA.

A single count supports this clone. The V gene's germline CDR1 is LNHDA and CDR2 SQIVND (reference sequence). Trimming stripped 8 bases from V and 0 bases from J, with 17 bases between. CDR3 size: 16 residues. Source study methods: Scientists estimated how many nucleated cells there were by amplifying reference gene primers. The table came from immunoSEQ multiplex PCR; TCRdb's copy has only in-frame clones and leaves some out. V and J calls and clone size come straight from that table; D and trimming were deduced from the DNA. This table has about 230,000 clones, about 84% appearing once. The clonotype comes from an elderly woman with acute or convalescent COVID-19. Sequenced material: peripheral blood. The chain couples TRBV19 to TRBJ1-3, with D perhaps matching TRBD1 (6 bases). The CDR3 region is CASHPDRWDSGNTIYF. CDR3 DNA: TGTGCCAGTCATCCGGACAGATGGGACTCTGGAAACACCATATATTTT.